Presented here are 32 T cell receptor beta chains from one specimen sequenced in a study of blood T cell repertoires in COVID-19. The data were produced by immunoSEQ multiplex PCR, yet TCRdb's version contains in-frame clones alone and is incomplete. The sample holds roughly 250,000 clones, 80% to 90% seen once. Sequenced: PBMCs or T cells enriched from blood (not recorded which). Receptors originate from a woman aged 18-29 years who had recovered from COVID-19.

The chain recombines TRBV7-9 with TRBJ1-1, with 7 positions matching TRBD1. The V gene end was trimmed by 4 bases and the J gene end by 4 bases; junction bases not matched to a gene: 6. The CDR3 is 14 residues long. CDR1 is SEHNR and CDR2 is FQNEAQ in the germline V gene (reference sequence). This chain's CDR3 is CASSSDRESTEAFF. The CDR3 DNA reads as TGTGCCAGCAGCTCCGACAGGGAGAGCACTGAAGCTTTCTTT.

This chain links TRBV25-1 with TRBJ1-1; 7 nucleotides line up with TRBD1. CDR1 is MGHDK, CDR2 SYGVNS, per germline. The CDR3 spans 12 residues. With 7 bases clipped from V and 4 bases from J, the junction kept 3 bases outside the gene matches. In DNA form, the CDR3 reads TGTGCCAGCACCCCAGGGGGCACTGAAGCTTTCTTT. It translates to CASTPGGTEAFF.

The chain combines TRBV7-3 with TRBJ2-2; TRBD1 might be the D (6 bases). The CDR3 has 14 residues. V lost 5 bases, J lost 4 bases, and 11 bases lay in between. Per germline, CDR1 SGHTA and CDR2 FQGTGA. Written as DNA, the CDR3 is TGTGCCAGCAGCGCGCAGGGGTTCACCGGGGAGCTGTTTTTT. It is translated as CASSAQGFTGELFF.

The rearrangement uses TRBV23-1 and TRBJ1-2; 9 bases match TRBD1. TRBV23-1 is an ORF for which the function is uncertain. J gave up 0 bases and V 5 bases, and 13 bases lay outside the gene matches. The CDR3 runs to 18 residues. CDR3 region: CASSEEGQGVFSNYGYTF. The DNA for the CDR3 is TGCGCCAGCAGTGAGGAGGGACAGGGAGTTTTTTCTAACTATGGCTACACCTTC.

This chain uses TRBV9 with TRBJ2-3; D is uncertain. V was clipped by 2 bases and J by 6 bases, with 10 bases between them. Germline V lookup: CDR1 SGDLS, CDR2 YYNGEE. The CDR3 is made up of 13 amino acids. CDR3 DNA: TGTGCCAGCAGCGTGAGCAGGTACGATACGCAGTATTTT. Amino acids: CASSVSRYDTQYF. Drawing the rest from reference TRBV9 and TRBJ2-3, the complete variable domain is DSGVTQTPKHLITATGQRVTLRCSPRSGDLSVYWYQQSLDQGLQFLIQYYNGEERAKGNILERFSAQQFPDLHSELNLSSLELGDSALYFCASSVSRYDTQYFGPGTRLTVL.

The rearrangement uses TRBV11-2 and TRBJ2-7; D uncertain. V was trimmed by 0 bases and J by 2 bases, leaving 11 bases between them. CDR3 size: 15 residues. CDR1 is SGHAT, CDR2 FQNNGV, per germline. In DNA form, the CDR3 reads TGTGCCAGCAGCTTAGATAGACTCGCTCCCTACGAGCAGTACTTC. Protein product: CASSLDRLAPYEQYF.

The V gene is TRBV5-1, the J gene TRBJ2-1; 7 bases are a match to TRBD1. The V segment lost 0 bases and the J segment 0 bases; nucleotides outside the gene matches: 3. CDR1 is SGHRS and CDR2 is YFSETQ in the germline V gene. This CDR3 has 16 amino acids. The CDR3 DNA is TGCGCCAGCAGCTTGGCCGGGACAGCCTCCTACAATGAGCAGTTCTTC. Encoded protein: CASSLAGTASYNEQFF.

For the CDR3, the DNA is TGTGCCAGCAGTTCTACTAGCGGTGCTACAATGAGGCAGTTCTTC. This translates into CASSSTSGATMRQFF. J is TRBJ2-1 and V is TRBV6-2 or TRBV6-3, with TRBD2 matching over 8 bases. The ends lost 4 bases at V and 12 bases at J; junction bases unmatched: 14. This CDR3 has 15 amino acids. Germline V gene lookup returns CDR1 MNHEY and CDR2 SVGEGT.

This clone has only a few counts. The chain's CDR3 is CASSLTGPNEKLFF. DNA of the CDR3: TGTGCCAGCAGCTTGACAGGGCCTAATGAAAAACTGTTTTTT. The chain employs TRBV7-9 and TRBJ1-4; 7 nucleotides align to TRBD1. Germline V CDR1 and CDR2: SEHNR, FQNEAQ (reference sequence). Trimming took 3 bases from V and 3 from J; bases not matched to a gene: 1. This CDR3 comprises 14 residues.

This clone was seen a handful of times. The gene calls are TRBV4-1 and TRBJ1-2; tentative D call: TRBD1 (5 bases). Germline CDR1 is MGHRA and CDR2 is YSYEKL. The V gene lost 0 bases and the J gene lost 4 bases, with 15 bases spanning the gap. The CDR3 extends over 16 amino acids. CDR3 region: CASSQDDLQGAYGYTF. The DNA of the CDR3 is TGCGCCAGCAGCCAAGACGACCTTCAAGGGGCCTATGGCTACACCTTC.

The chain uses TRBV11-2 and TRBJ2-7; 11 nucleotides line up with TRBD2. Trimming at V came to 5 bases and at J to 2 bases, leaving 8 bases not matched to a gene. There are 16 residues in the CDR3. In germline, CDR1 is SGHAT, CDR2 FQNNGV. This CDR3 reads CASSLGTSGLAYEQYF. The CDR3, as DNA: TGTGCCAGCAGCCTAGGGACTAGCGGACTTGCCTACGAGCAGTACTTC.

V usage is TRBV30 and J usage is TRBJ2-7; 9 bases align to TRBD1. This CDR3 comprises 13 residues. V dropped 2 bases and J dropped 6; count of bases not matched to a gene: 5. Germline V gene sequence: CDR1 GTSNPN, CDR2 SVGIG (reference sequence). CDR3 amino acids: CAWSMGTGIEQYF. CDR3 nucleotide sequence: TGTGCCTGGAGTATGGGGACAGGGATCGAGCAGTACTTC.

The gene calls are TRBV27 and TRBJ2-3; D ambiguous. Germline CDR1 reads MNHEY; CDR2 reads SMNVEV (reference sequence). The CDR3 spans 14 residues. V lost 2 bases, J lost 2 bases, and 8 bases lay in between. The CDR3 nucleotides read TGTGCCAGCAGTTTACGCGTACCCACAGATACGCAGTATTTT. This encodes CASSLRVPTDTQYF.

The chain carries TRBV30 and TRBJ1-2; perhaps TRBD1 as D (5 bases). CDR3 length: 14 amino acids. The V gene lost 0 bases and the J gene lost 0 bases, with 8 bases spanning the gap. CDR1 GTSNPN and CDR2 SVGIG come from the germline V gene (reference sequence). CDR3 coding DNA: TGTGCCTGGAGTGTGGAGGGGTCTAACTATGGCTACACCTTC. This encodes CAWSVEGSNYGYTF.

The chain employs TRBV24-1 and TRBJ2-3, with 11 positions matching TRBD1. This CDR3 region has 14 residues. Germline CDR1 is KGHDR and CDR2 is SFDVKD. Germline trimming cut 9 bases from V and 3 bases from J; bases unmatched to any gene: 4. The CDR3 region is CATGGTGGTDTQYF. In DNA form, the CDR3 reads TGTGCCACCGGAGGGACAGGGGGAACAGATACGCAGTATTTT.

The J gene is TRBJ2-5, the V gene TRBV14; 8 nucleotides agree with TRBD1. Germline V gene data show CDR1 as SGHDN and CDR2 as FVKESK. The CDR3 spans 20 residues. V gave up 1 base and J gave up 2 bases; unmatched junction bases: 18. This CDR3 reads CASSQGFWTGKIGGQETQYF. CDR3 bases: TGTGCCAGCAGCCAAGGGTTTTGGACAGGGAAAATTGGAGGGCAAGAGACCCAGTACTTC.

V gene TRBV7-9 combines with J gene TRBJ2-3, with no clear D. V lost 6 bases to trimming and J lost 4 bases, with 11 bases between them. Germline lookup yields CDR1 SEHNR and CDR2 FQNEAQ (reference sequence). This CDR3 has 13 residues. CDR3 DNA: TGTGCCAGCAGTGGCCCAGTTTCAGATACGCAGTATTTT. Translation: CASSGPVSDTQYF.

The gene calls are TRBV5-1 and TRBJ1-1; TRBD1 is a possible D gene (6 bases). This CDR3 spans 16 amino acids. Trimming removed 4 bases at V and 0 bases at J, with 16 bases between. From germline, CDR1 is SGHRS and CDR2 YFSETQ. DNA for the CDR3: TGCGCCAGCAGCCCCGGACAGAGCACCATGAACACTGAAGCTTTCTTT. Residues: CASSPGQSTMNTEAFF.

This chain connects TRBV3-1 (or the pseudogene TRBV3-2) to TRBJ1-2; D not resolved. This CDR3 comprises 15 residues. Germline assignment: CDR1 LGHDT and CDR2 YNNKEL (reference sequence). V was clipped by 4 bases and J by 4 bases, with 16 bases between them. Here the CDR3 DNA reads TGTGCCAGCAGCCCACGAGACACCCCTGGCTATGGCTACACCTTC. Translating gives CASSPRDTPGYGYTF.

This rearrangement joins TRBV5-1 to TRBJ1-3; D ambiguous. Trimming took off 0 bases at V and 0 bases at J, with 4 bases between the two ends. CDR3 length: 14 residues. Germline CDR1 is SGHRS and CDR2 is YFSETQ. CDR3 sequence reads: CASSLDFSGNTIYF. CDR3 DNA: TGCGCCAGCAGCTTGGACTTCTCTGGAAACACCATATATTTT. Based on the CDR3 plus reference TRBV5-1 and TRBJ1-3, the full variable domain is KAGVTQTPRYLIKTRGQQVTLSCSPISGHRSVSWYQQTPGQGLQFLFEYFSETQRNKGNFPGRFSGRQFSNSRSEMNVSTLELGDSALYLCASSLDFSGNTIYFGEGSWLTVV.

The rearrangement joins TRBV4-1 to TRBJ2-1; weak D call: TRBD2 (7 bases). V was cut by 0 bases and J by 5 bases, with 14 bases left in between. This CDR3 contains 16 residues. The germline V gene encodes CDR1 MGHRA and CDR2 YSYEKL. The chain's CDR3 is CASSQDPGRGHNEQFF. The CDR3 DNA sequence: TGCGCCAGCAGCCAAGATCCGGGGCGGGGGCACAATGAGCAGTTCTTC.

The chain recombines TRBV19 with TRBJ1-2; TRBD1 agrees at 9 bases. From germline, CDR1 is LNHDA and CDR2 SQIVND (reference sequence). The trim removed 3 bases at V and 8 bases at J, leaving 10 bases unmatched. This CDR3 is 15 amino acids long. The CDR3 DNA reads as TGTGCCAGTAGTATTTATGGGGACAGGGACGAGGGCTACACCTTC. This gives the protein CASSIYGDRDEGYTF.

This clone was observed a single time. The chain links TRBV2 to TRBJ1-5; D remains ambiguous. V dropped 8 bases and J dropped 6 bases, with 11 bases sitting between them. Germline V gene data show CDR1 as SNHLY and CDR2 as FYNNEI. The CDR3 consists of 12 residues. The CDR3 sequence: CASGSSGQPQHF. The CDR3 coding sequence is TGTGCCAGCGGCTCCTCGGGTCAGCCCCAGCATTTT.

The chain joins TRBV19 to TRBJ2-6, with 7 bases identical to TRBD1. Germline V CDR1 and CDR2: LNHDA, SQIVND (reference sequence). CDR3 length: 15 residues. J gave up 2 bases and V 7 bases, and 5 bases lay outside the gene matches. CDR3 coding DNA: TGTGCCAGTATGACAGGGCCGCCTGGGGCCAACGTCCTGACTTTC. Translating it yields CASMTGPPGANVLTF.

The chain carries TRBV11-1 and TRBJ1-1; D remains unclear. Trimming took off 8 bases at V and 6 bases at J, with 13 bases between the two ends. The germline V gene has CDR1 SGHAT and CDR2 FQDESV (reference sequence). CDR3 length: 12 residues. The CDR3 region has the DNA TGTGCCAGCGAGGCAGGAGGCCCTGAAGCTTTCTTT. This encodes CASEAGGPEAFF.

CDR3 nucleotide sequence: TGTGCCAGCAGCTTGACAGGGGAAGGCCAAGAGACCCAGTACTTC. Translated, it gives CASSLTGEGQETQYF. The chain joins TRBV5-4 to TRBJ2-5, with TRBD1 matching over 7 bases. J gave up 1 base and V 1 base, and 4 bases lay outside the gene matches. The CDR3 runs 15 residues. CDR1 SGHNT and CDR2 YYREEE come from the germline V gene (reference sequence).

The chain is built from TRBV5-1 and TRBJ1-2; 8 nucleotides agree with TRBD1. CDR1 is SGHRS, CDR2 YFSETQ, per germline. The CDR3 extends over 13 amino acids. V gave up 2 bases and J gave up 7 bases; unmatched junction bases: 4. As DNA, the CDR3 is TGCGCCAGCAGCTTTCAGGGGGCGGTTGGCTACACCTTC. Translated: CASSFQGAVGYTF.

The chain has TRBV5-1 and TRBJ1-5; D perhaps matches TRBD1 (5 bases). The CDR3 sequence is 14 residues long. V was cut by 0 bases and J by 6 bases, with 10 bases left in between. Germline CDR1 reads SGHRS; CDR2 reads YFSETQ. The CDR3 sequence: CASSLEGVSQPQHF. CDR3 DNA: TGCGCCAGCAGCTTGGAAGGGGTGAGTCAGCCCCAGCATTTT.

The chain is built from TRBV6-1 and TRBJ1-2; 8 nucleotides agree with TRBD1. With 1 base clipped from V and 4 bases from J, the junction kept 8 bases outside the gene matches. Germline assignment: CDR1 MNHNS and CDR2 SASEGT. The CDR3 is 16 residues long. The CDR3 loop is CASSEGGQASFYGYTF. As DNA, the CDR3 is TGTGCCAGCAGTGAAGGGGGACAGGCTTCCTTCTATGGCTACACCTTC.

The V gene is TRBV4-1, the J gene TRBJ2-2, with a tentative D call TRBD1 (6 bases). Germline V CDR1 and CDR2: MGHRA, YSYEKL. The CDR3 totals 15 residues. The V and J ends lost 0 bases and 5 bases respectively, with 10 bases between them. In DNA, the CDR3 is TGCGCCAGCAGCCAAGATAGAGGGACAACCGGGGAGCTGTTTTTT. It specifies CASSQDRGTTGELFF.

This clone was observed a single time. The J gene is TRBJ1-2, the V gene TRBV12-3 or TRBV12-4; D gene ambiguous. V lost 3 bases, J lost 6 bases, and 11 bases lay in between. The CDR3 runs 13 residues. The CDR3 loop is CASSFSVFNGYTF. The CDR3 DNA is TGTGCCAGCAGTTTTTCGGTTTTCAATGGCTACACCTTC.

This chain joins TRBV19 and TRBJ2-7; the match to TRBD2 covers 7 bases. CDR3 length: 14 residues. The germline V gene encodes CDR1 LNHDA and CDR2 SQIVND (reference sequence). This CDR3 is CATQDGGTSYEQYF. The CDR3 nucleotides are TGTGCTACTCAGGACGGGGGGACCTCCTACGAGCAGTACTTC. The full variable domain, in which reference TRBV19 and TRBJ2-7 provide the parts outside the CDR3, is DGGITQSPKYLFRKEGQNVTLSCEQNLNHDAMYWYRQDPGQGLRLIYYSQIVNDFQKGDIAEGYSVSREKKESFPLTVTSAQKNPTAFYLCATQDGGTSYEQYFGPGTRLTVT.